In this sample, the clone carrying this T cell receptor (beta chain) turned up a few times. Its target is not known. The data are from a study of CD4 T cells in relation to SARS-CoV-2 and coronaviruses. At the level of the study: Shared crossreactive spike epitopes were mapped to their HLA restriction.

The table came from immunoSEQ multiplex PCR; TCRdb's copy has only in-frame clones and leaves some out. This table holds 20,000 or so clones, more than 60% found once. CD4+ T cells from unexposed donors were obtained before the COVID-19 pandemic (2011-2018). The cells were cultured for under 13 days before CD4+ T cells were isolated. As cell numbers allowed, unexposed-donor CD4+ T cells faced SARS-CoV-2 S/N and four cold-coronavirus spikes. Half the medium was replaced with IL-2 medium on days 3 and 7. The sequenced sample was CD4+ T cells from PBMCs, cultured in vitro. The TCR comes from a human donor in good health.

The CDR3 nucleotides are TGTGCCAGCAGCTTAGCCCAGCCGGGGCTGCTCTACAATGAGCAGTTCTTC. This codes for CASSLAQPGLLYNEQFF. The chain links TRBV7-2 to TRBJ2-1; either TRBD1 or TRBD2 may fit D (5 bases each). The germline gives CDR1 SGHTA, CDR2 FQGNSA. The CDR3 loop spans 17 amino acids. The ends were cut back, 0 bases at V and 3 bases at J, with 15 bases in the middle.